This T cell receptor beta chain was identified during a study of blood T cell repertoires in COVID-19. Background on the study: Spain, Italy and the United States supplied samples that represented acute and convalescent COVID-19. The cDNA or gDNA used as material had been derived from T cells, B-cell-depleted T cells, or PBMCs.

With V trimmed by 7 bases and J by 7 bases, 9 bases remained unmatched. The germline V gene has CDR1 SEHNR and CDR2 FQNEAQ (reference sequence). This CDR3 has 17 amino acids. In the original processing: The assay estimated nucleated cells by amplifying reference gene primers. TCRdb keeps only in-frame clones here, not all; method: immunoSEQ multiplex PCR. V and J calls and clone size are copied from that table; D and trimming were computed from the DNA. The table includes fewer than 70,000 clones, approximately 85% detected once. Sequencing used peripheral blood. This TCR was recovered from a man aged 50 to 60 with acute or convalescent COVID-19. J is TRBJ2-2 and V is TRBV7-9; 16 bases match TRBD2. CDR3 amino acids: CASIMGLAGGFGGELFF. Written as DNA, the CDR3 is TGTGCCAGCATCATGGGACTAGCGGGGGGGTTCGGCGGGGAGCTGTTTTTT.